A single sample is the source of the 15 T cell receptor beta chains below, sequenced in a study of T-cell reconstitution after alpha-beta-depleted transplantation in children. Construction of the TCRbeta library involved unique molecular identifiers. TCRdb reprocessed the PCR reads with MiXCR, giving one entry per CDR3 protein. The sample has more than 60,000 distinct CDR3 sequences; 7% to 8% are singletons. This sample comprised PBMCs from the stem cell graft donor, obtained from the stem cell graft. These receptors all come from a human donor who donated a stem cell graft to a child with acute lymphoblastic leukemia.

This clonotype was recorded many times. This sequence joins TRBV15 and TRBJ2-1, with D perhaps assigned TRBD1 or TRBD2 (5 bases each). Trimming stripped 0 bases from V and 0 bases from J, with 15 bases between. The germline V gene encodes CDR1 LNHNV and CDR2 YYDKDF (reference sequence). The CDR3 has 18 amino acids. The CDR3 DNA follows: TGTGCCACCAGCAGAGAACTTGGGGGAGTGGACTCCTACAATGAGCAGTTCTTC. Translation gives CATSRELGGVDSYNEQFF.

This clonotype has a count of ten or more. The chain uses TRBV3-1 and TRBJ2-5; D is possibly TRBD1 (6 bases). The germline V gene has CDR1 LGHDT and CDR2 YNNKEL (reference sequence). The V end was cut by 0 bases, the J end by 1 base, with 6 bases between. The CDR3 extends over 14 amino acids. As DNA, the CDR3 is TGTGCCAGCAGCCAAGAGGGGGCCCAAGAGACCCAGTACTTC. This sequence encodes CASSQEGAQETQYF.

This clonotype was detected ten times or more. The rearrangement joins TRBV5-1 to TRBJ2-3; D is unclear. V lost 0 bases and J 4 bases, leaving 6 bases between the germline ends. Germline assignment: CDR1 SGHRS and CDR2 YFSETQ. There are 13 residues in the CDR3. The CDR3 loop reads CASSLAVADTQYF. CDR3 sequence (DNA): TGCGCCAGCAGCTTGGCGGTGGCAGATACGCAGTATTTT.

This clonotype was observed many times. The chain employs TRBV6-5 and TRBJ1-5; a weak D match, TRBD1 (6 bases). Trimming pared 6 bases from V and 0 bases from J, leaving 30 bases between. This CDR3 has 21 residues. CDR1 is MNHEY and CDR2 is SVGAGI in the germline V gene. DNA for the CDR3: TGTGCCAGCAGACGAAACGGGGGCGTTCTGAGCGGTGATAATAGCAATCAGCCCCAGCATTTT. The encoded protein is CASRRNGGVLSGDNSNQPQHF.

At least ten counts were recorded for this clonotype. This sequence joins TRBV20-1 and TRBJ2-5; no firm D call. The germline V gene encodes CDR1 DFQATT and CDR2 SNEGSKA (reference sequence). The CDR3 runs 15 residues. V dropped 3 bases and J dropped 3 bases, with 17 bases sitting between them. The CDR3 sequence is CSASSLYRSKETQYF. The CDR3 DNA follows: TGCAGTGCTAGTAGCCTGTACCGGTCGAAAGAGACCCAGTACTTC.

The gene calls are TRBV24-1 and TRBJ2-1; the D gene is possibly TRBD2 (6 bases). This CDR3 contains 17 residues. The germline gives CDR1 KGHDR, CDR2 SFDVKD. Trimming stripped 7 bases from V and 0 bases from J, with 18 bases between. The CDR3 loop reads CATSSLASESSYNEQFF. The CDR3 DNA sequence: TGTGCCACCAGCTCACTAGCTTCGGAGAGCTCCTACAATGAGCAGTTCTTC.

This clonotype was counted at least ten times. This rearrangement joins TRBV5-1 to TRBJ1-5; D unclear. V was clipped by 0 bases and J by 7 bases, with 8 bases between them. Germline V gene data show CDR1 as SGHRS and CDR2 as YFSETQ. There are 13 residues in the CDR3. The CDR3 reads CASSLGIGQPQHF. For the CDR3, the DNA is TGCGCCAGCAGCTTGGGAATCGGACAGCCCCAGCATTTT. Based on the CDR3 plus reference TRBV5-1 and TRBJ1-5, the full variable domain is KAGVTQTPRYLIKTRGQQVTLSCSPISGHRSVSWYQQTPGQGLQFLFEYFSETQRNKGNFPGRFSGRQFSNSRSEMNVSTLELGDSALYLCASSLGIGQPQHFGDGTRLSIL.

This clonotype came up many times. This sequence joins TRBV9 and TRBJ2-7; D perhaps matches TRBD1 (6 bases). Germline V gene lookup returns CDR1 SGDLS and CDR2 YYNGEE. The length of the CDR3 is 14 residues. V was pared by 0 bases and J by 3 bases, with 10 bases between. The CDR3 bases are TGTGCCAGCAGCGTAGGGGTAGGGGGCTACGAGCAGTACTTC. This codes for CASSVGVGGYEQYF. The full variable domain, completed using reference TRBV9 and TRBJ2-7, is DSGVTQTPKHLITATGQRVTLRCSPRSGDLSVYWYQQSLDQGLQFLIQYYNGEERAKGNILERFSAQQFPDLHSELNLSSLELGDSALYFCASSVGVGGYEQYFGPGTRLTVT.

This clonotype was seen many times. The rearrangement links TRBV20-1 to TRBJ1-1, with D possibly matching TRBD1 (6 bases). This CDR3 comprises 12 residues. Germline lookup yields CDR1 DFQATT and CDR2 SNEGSKA (reference sequence). Trimming pared 6 bases from V and 8 bases from J, leaving 16 bases between. CDR3 DNA sequence: TGCAGTGCCCCAGGGGCGACACCCGAAGCTTTCTTT. This encodes CSAPGATPEAFF.

Many counts were recorded for this clonotype. This chain joins TRBV29-1 and TRBJ1-1; tentative D call: TRBD1 (6 bases). Per germline, CDR1 SQVTM and CDR2 ANQGSEA. Trimming cost V 4 bases and J 6 bases, with 9 bases left between them. This CDR3 has 11 residues. The CDR3 region is CSVAQGAEAFF. The CDR3 nucleotides read TGCAGCGTTGCACAGGGAGCTGAAGCTTTCTTT.

There are many counts of this clonotype. The rearrangement joins TRBV9 to TRBJ2-5; D not certain. The germline V gene has CDR1 SGDLS and CDR2 YYNGEE. This CDR3 is built from 15 residues. The germline V and J ends were trimmed by 4 bases and 5 bases, with 18 bases remaining between them. The CDR3 spells CASSPLESPRETQYF. CDR3 DNA sequence: TGTGCCAGCAGCCCCCTCGAGAGCCCAAGGGAGACCCAGTACTTC.

This clonotype was seen repeatedly, ten times or more. The CDR3 DNA follows: TGCGCCAGCAGCTCCGATCTAAATCAGCCCCAGCATTTT. Translated, it gives CASSSDLNQPQHF. The chain uses TRBV5-1 and TRBJ1-5; D is unclear. Trimming removed 3 bases at V and 4 bases at J, with 8 bases between. The length of the CDR3 is 13 residues. Germline values: CDR1 SGHRS, CDR2 YFSETQ.

This clonotype was picked up many times. The rearrangement links TRBV5-1 to TRBJ1-1; D is unclear. Germline CDR1 reads SGHRS; CDR2 reads YFSETQ. This CDR3 comprises 11 residues. Trimming removed 3 bases from V and 1 base from J, with 1 base in between. In DNA form, the CDR3 reads TGCGCCAGCAGCTCGAACACTGAAGCTTTCTTT. It yields the protein CASSSNTEAFF.

This clonotype occurred many times. The chain links TRBV29-1 to TRBJ1-2; D is perhaps TRBD1 (5 bases). The germline V gene has CDR1 SQVTM and CDR2 ANQGSEA. Trimming removed 3 bases at V and 1 base at J, with 15 bases between. The CDR3 is 15 residues long. The CDR3 nucleotides read TGCAGCGTTGAGGGAGGGGAGTCCGGTAACTATGGCTACACCTTC. Translation: CSVEGGESGNYGYTF.

This clonotype was counted ten times or more. The chain carries TRBV5-1 and TRBJ1-3; 12 bases map to TRBD1. Germline V gene lookup returns CDR1 SGHRS and CDR2 YFSETQ. Trimming took 2 bases from V and 7 from J; bases not matched to a gene: 7. The CDR3 has 16 amino acids. The CDR3 loop reads CASSLPRDRGRNTIYF. DNA of the CDR3: TGCGCCAGCAGCTTACCTCGGGACAGGGGGCGGAACACCATATATTTT.